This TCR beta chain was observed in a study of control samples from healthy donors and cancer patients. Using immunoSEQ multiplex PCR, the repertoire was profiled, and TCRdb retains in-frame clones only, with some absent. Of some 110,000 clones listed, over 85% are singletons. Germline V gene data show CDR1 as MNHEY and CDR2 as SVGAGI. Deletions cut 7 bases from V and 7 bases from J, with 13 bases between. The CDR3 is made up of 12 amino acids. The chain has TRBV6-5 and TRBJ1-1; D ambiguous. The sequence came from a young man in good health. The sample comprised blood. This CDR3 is CASTPGRIEAFF. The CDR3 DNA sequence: TGTGCCAGCACCCCAGGACGGATTGAAGCTTTCTTT.